This TCR beta chain was recovered during a study of immune evolution from preneoplasia to lung adenocarcinoma. Sequencing was performed with immunoSEQ multiplex PCR; in TCRdb, only in-frame clones are kept and a portion is missing. The repertoire consists of fewer than 6,000 clones, with 80% occurring once and the leading ten covering about 10%. About this clone: No antigen is known for it.

CDR3 length: 13 amino acids. Germline V gene sequence: CDR1 SNHLY, CDR2 FYNNEI. V was cut by 6 bases and J by 7 bases, with 15 bases left in between. Histologic diagnosis was independently verified by two lung pathologists. Study observations and caveats: Clonality was highest in normal lung, lower in later-stage lesions apparently. T cell clonality was higher in KRAS-mutant than EGFR-mutant or wild-type nodules.

This rearrangement joins TRBV2 to TRBJ1-1; no reliable D call. The sequence came from a person aged 60-80 years with lung adenocarcinoma. The material sequenced was FFPE minimally invasive lung adenocarcinoma tissue. The DNA of the CDR3 is TGTGCCAGCAGATCCGGCCCTGTGGGTGAAGCTTTCTTT. It is translated as CASRSGPVGEAFF. Together with reference TRBV2 and TRBJ1-1, the CDR3 gives the full variable domain: EPEVTQTPSHQVTQMGQEVILRCVPISNHLYFYWYRQILGQKVEFLVSFYNNEISEKSEIFDDQFSVERPDGSNFTLKIRSTKLEDSAMYFCASRSGPVGEAFFGQGTRLTVV.